Here is one T cell receptor beta chain with its context. Germline V gene lookup returns CDR1 SQVTM and CDR2 ANQGSEA. V lost 3 bases and J lost 2, with 13 bases in between. The CDR3 covers 14 residues. The sample is drawn from a study of cytomegalovirus exposure and HLA in healthy donors. The PCR contained 60 Vbeta and 13 Jbeta primers. TCRdb keeps only in-frame clones here, not all; method: immunoSEQ multiplex PCR. The repertoire holds about 61,000 clones, with about 89% as singletons. Sample: PBMCs. The receptor was isolated from a man younger than 30 in good health and CMV-seronegative. The V gene is TRBV29-1, the J gene TRBJ2-5; possible D gene TRBD1, 5 bases. The CDR3 is CSVDGYDRQETQYF. CDR3 in DNA: TGCAGCGTTGATGGGTACGACAGACAAGAGACCCAGTACTTC.